Presented here are 17 T cell receptor beta chains from one specimen sequenced in a study of blood T cell repertoires in COVID-19. Using immunoSEQ multiplex PCR, the repertoire was profiled, and TCRdb retains in-frame clones only, with some absent. This table has approximately 280,000 clones, roughly 90% appearing once. The sequenced material came from peripheral blood. These receptors all come from a man between 40 and 49 years old with acute or convalescent COVID-19.

The chain carries TRBV24-1 and TRBJ1-5; 7 positions match TRBD1. Trimming took 4 bases from V and 0 from J; bases not matched to a gene: 5. The CDR3 is made up of 16 amino acids. The germline gives CDR1 KGHDR, CDR2 SFDVKD. The CDR3 DNA sequence: TGTGCCACCAGTGACAGGACAGGAAATAGCAATCAGCCCCAGCATTTT. This encodes CATSDRTGNSNQPQHF.

The chain employs TRBV5-4 and TRBJ1-2, with TRBD1 as a possible D gene (6 bases). Germline loops: CDR1 SGHNT, CDR2 YYREEE (reference sequence). CDR3 length equals 13 residues. Trimming pared 7 bases from V and 8 bases from J, leaving 18 bases between. CDR3 sequence reads: CASGAVQGGGYTF. CDR3 DNA sequence: TGTGCCAGCGGGGCGGTACAGGGTGGCGGCTACACCTTC.

About this clone: At one boundary the junction diverges from the germline segment, which might be a read error. The rearrangement joins TRBV7-6 to TRBJ2-4; TRBD1 aligns across 10 bases. This CDR3 is built from 13 residues. Germline V gene sequence: CDR1 SGHVS, CDR2 FNYEAQ. CDR3: CASSLARDRGLLF. Written as DNA, the CDR3 is TGTGCCAGCAGCTTAGCGCGAGACAGGGGGCTTCTCTTC.

CDR3 region: CAWSVFGRGSSGNTIYF. In DNA form, the CDR3 reads TGTGCCTGGAGTGTATTCGGTAGGGGGTCCTCTGGAAACACCATATATTTT. The chain joins TRBV30 to TRBJ1-3; perhaps TRBD1 as D (6 bases). CDR1 is GTSNPN, CDR2 SVGIG, per germline (reference sequence). V shed 0 bases and J shed 0 bases, with 15 bases lying between them. The CDR3 is 17 residues long.

J is TRBJ1-1 and V is TRBV11-1, with 7 bases that match TRBD1. With V trimmed by 2 bases and J by 8 bases, 5 bases remained unmatched. The germline V gene encodes CDR1 SGHAT and CDR2 FQDESV (reference sequence). The CDR3 spans 13 residues. CDR3 DNA: TGTGCCAGCAGCTTAAGGACAGGAATGGAAGCTTTCTTT. This codes for CASSLRTGMEAFF.

V gene TRBV12-5 combines with J gene TRBJ2-3; TRBD1 is a possible D gene (6 bases). Trimming pared 2 bases from V and 2 bases from J, leaving 14 bases between. Germline CDR1 LGHNT, CDR2 FRNRAP. CDR3 length: 16 amino acids. Here the CDR3 reads CASGLLRRGPTDTQYF. The CDR3, as DNA: TGTGCTAGTGGTTTGTTGCGCAGGGGACCCACAGATACGCAGTATTTT.

The CDR3 here is CASSQGLASGEQYF. In nucleotides, the CDR3 is TGTGCCAGCAGTCAGGGACTAGCCTCGGGTGAGCAGTACTTC. The V call is TRBV6-5, the J call TRBJ2-7; 9 bases line up with TRBD2. Germline V gives CDR1 MNHEY, CDR2 SVGAGI. V lost 5 bases to trimming and J lost 7 bases; unmatched junction nucleotides: 9. The CDR3 is 14 amino acids.

The V and J genes are TRBV9 and TRBJ1-1; D is undetermined. V was trimmed by 9 bases and J by 0 bases, leaving 18 bases between them. CDR1 SGDLS and CDR2 YYNGEE come from the germline V gene. The CDR3 covers 15 residues. The CDR3 protein is CATSTMDAMNTEAFF. DNA for the CDR3: TGTGCCACCTCGACAATGGATGCCATGAACACTGAAGCTTTCTTT.

CDR3 sequence (DNA): TGTGCCACCCGACAGGGGGTTAGTGGAGGCTACACCTTC. It encodes CATRQGVSGGYTF. The rearrangement links TRBV6-5 to TRBJ1-2; 9 nucleotides line up with TRBD1. This CDR3 has 13 residues. V was clipped by 10 bases and J by 8 bases; unmatched bases: 11. Germline values: CDR1 MNHEY, CDR2 SVGAGI.

Comment on this clone: At the DNA level, this CDR3 is encoded by other sequences in the same sample as well. The V call is TRBV5-1, the J call TRBJ1-6, with 10 bases matching TRBD1. Trimming removed 4 bases from V and 8 bases from J; junction bases left unmatched: 3. The germline V gene encodes CDR1 SGHRS and CDR2 YFSETQ. CDR3 length equals 14 residues. CDR3 in DNA: TGCGCCAGCAGCGGCGGGACAGGGGATTCACCCCTCCACTTT. It encodes CASSGGTGDSPLHF.

The chain is built from TRBV30 and TRBJ1-1; D call uncertain. Germline V gene sequence: CDR1 GTSNPN, CDR2 SVGIG (reference sequence). The CDR3 has 14 residues. The V gene lost 0 bases and the J gene lost 3 bases, with 11 bases spanning the gap. The chain's CDR3 is CAWSVRGRDTEAFF. DNA for the CDR3: TGTGCCTGGAGTGTACGAGGTCGGGACACTGAAGCTTTCTTT.

This chain joins TRBV2 and TRBJ1-2; the D is unclear. V gave up 6 bases and J gave up 6 bases, with 11 bases separating them. Germline loops: CDR1 SNHLY, CDR2 FYNNEI. The CDR3 contains 12 residues. The CDR3 DNA sequence: TGTGCCAGCAGATACAGCCGCGATGGCTACACCTTC. The encoded protein is CASRYSRDGYTF.

On this clone itself: The limits of the CDR3 on the DNA are not certain, so only TCRdb's listed CDR3 is given. The chain combines TRBV2 with TRBJ2-3; the listed D gene, TRBD1, was not tested against the DNA. Germline assignment: CDR1 SNHLY and CDR2 FYNNEI. The CDR3 region is 17 residues in length, termini included. The CDR3 region is CASSFGPGEWSTDTQYF.

The chain recombines TRBV29-1 with TRBJ1-2, with TRBD1 matching over 7 bases. The germline gives CDR1 SQVTM, CDR2 ANQGSEA. The CDR3 extends over 15 amino acids. The junction had 13 bases not matched to a gene; V was cut back by 4 bases and J by 5 bases. This CDR3 is CSVGGQIRPEYGYTF. In DNA, the CDR3 is TGCAGCGTTGGGGGACAGATACGCCCGGAATATGGCTACACCTTC. Variable domain in full (rest from reference TRBV29-1 and TRBJ1-2): SAVISQKPSRDICQRGTSLTIQCQVDSQVTMMFWYRQQPGQSLTLIATANQGSEATYESGFVIDKFPISRPNLTFSTLTVSNMSPEDSSIYLCSVGGQIRPEYGYTFGSGTRLTVV.

This sequence joins TRBV28 and TRBJ1-2; no clear D gene. V gave up 2 bases and J gave up 3 bases, with 10 bases separating them. The CDR3 totals 14 residues. In germline, CDR1 is MDHEN, CDR2 SYDVKM. The CDR3 reads CASSLETLYYGYTF. In nucleotides, the CDR3 is TGTGCCAGCAGTTTAGAGACTTTGTACTATGGCTACACCTTC.

This chain joins TRBV25-1 and TRBJ1-4; 8 bases match TRBD1. J lost 8 bases, V lost 6 bases, and 5 bases had no gene match. Per germline, CDR1 MGHDK and CDR2 SYGVNS. This CDR3 has 13 amino acids. The CDR3 is CASRDRVGEKLFF. CDR3 nucleotides: TGTGCCAGCAGGGACAGGGTCGGGGAAAAACTGTTTTTT.

J is TRBJ1-2 and V is TRBV3-1 (or the pseudogene TRBV3-2); D might be TRBD1 (6 bases). The V end was cut by 3 bases, the J end by 2 bases, with 10 bases between. Germline V gene data show CDR1 as LGHDT and CDR2 as YNNKEL (reference sequence). This CDR3 is built from 14 residues. CDR3 DNA sequence: TGTGCCAGCAGCCAGACCCAGGGGAACTATGGCTACACCTTC. It specifies CASSQTQGNYGYTF.